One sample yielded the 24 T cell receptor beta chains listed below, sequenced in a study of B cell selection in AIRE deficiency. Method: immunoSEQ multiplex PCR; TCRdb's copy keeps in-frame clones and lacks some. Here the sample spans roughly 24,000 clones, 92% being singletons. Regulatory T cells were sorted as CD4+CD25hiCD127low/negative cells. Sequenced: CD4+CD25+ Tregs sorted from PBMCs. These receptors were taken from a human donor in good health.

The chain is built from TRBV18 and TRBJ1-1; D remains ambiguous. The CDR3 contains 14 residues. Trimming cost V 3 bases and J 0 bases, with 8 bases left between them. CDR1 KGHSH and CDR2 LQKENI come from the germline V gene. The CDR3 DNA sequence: TGTGCCAGCTCACCTGGGGATATGAACACTGAAGCTTTCTTT. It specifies CASSPGDMNTEAFF.

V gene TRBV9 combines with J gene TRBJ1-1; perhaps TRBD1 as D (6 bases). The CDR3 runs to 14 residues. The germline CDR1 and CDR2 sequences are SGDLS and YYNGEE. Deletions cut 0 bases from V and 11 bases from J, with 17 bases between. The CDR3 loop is CASSVAAGAGRAFF. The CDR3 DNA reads TGTGCCAGCAGCGTAGCGGCAGGGGCGGGTCGGGCTTTCTTT.

In nucleotides, the CDR3 is TGTGCCAGCAGTGAACGACTAGCGGGGGGGCCGAGCACAGATACGCAGTATTTT. Amino acids: CASSERLAGGPSTDTQYF. This chain connects TRBV2 to TRBJ2-3; 14 bases are a match to TRBD2. The junction had 4 bases not matched to a gene; V was cut back by 2 bases and J by 0 bases. This CDR3 is 18 amino acids long. Germline V gives CDR1 SNHLY, CDR2 FYNNEI.

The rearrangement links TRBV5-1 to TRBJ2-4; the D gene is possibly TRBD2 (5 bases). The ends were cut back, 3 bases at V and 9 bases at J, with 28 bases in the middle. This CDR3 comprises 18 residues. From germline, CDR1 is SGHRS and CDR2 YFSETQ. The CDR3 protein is CASSSKTHPDNPRGIQYF. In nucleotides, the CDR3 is TGCGCCAGCAGCTCTAAGACGCACCCCGACAACCCCCGGGGCATTCAGTACTTC.

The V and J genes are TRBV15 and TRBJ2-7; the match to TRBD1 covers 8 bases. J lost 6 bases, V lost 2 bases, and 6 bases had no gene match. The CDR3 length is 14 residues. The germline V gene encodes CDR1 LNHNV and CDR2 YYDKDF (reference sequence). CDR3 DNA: TGTGCCACCAGCAGACGAACAGGGGGGAGCGAGCAGTACTTC. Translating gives CATSRRTGGSEQYF.

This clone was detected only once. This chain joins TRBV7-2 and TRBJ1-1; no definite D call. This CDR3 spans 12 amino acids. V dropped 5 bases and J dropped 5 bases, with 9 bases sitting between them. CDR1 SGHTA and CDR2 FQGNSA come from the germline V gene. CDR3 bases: TGTGCCAGCAGCCAAGACGCGACTGAAGCTTTCTTT. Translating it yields CASSQDATEAFF.

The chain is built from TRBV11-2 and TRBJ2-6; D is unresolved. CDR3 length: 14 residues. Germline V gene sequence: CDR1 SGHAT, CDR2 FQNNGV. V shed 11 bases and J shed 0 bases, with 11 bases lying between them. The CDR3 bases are TGTGCCTCCTACTCCTACTCTGGGGCCAACGTCCTGACTTTC. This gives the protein CASYSYSGANVLTF. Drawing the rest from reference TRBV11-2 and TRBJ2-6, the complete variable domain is EAGVAQSPRYKIIEKRQSVAFWCNPISGHATLYWYQQILGQGPKLLIQFQNNGVVDDSQLPKDRFSAERLKGVDSTLKIQPAKLEDSAVYLCASYSYSGANVLTFGAGSRLTVL.

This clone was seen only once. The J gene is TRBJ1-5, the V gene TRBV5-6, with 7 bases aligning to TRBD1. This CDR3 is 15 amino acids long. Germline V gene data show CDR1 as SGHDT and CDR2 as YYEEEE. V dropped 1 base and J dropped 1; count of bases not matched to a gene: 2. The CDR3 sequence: CASSLKQGSNQPQHF. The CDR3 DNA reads TGTGCCAGCAGCTTGAAACAGGGGAGCAATCAGCCCCAGCATTTT.

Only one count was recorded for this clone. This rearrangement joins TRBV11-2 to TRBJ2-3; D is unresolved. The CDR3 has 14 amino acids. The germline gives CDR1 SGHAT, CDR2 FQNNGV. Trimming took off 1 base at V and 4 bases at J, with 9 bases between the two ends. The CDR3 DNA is TGTGCCAGCAGCTTAGCCCAGGCCGCAGATACGCAGTATTTT. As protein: CASSLAQAADTQYF. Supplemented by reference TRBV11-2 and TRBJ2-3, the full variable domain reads EAGVAQSPRYKIIEKRQSVAFWCNPISGHATLYWYQQILGQGPKLLIQFQNNGVVDDSQLPKDRFSAERLKGVDSTLKIQPAKLEDSAVYLCASSLAQAADTQYFGPGTRLTVL.

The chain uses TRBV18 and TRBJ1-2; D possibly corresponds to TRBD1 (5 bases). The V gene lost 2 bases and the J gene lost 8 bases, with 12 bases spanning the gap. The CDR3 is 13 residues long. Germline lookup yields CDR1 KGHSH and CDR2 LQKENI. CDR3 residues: CASSPTERDGYTF. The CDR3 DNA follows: TGTGCCAGCTCACCAACTGAAAGGGACGGCTACACCTTC.

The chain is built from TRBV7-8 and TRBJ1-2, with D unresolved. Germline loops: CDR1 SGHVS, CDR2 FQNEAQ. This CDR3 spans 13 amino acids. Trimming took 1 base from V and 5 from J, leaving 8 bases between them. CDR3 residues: CASSLVTSYGYTF. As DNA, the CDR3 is TGTGCCAGCAGCTTAGTAACCAGTTATGGCTACACCTTC. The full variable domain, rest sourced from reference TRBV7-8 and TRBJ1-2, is GAGVSQSPRYKVAKRGQDVALRCDPISGHVSLFWYQQALGQGPEFLTYFQNEAQLDKSGLPSDRFFAERPEGSVSTLKIQRTQQEDSAVYLCASSLVTSYGYTFGSGTRLTVV.

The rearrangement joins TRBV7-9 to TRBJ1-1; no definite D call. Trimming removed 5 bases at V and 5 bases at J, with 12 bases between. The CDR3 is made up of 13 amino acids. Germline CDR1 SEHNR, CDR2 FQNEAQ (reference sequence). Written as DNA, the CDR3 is TGTGCCAGCAGCGTCAATACCCGGACTGAAGCTTTCTTT. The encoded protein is CASSVNTRTEAFF.

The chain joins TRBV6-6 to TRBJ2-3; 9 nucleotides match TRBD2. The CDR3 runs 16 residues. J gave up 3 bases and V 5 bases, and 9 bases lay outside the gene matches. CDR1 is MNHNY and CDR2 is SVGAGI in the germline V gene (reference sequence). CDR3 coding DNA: TGTGCCAGCAGTCTACCGCGGGGGGGGTATACAGATACGCAGTATTTT. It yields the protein CASSLPRGGYTDTQYF.

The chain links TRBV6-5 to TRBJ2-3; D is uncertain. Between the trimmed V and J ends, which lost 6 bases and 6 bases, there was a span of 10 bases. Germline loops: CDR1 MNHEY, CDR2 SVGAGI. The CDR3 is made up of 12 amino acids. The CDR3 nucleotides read TGTGCCAGCAGACTTGATAGGGATACGCAGTATTTT. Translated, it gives CASRLDRDTQYF.

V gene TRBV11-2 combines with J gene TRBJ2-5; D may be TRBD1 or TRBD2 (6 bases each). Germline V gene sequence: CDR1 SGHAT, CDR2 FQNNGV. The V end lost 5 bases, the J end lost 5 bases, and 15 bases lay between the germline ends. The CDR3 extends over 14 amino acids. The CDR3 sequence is CASSMGGTRETQYF. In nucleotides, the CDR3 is TGTGCCAGCAGCATGGGGGGCACAAGGGAGACCCAGTACTTC. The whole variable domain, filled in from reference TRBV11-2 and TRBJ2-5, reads EAGVAQSPRYKIIEKRQSVAFWCNPISGHATLYWYQQILGQGPKLLIQFQNNGVVDDSQLPKDRFSAERLKGVDSTLKIQPAKLEDSAVYLCASSMGGTRETQYFGPGTRLLVL.

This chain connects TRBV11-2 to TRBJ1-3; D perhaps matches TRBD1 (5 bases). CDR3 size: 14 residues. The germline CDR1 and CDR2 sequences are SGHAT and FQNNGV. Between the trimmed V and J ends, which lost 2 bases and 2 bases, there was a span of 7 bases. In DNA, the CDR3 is TGTGCCAGCAGCTTACAAGGGGCTGGAAACACCATATATTTT. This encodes CASSLQGAGNTIYF. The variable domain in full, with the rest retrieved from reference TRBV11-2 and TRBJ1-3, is EAGVAQSPRYKIIEKRQSVAFWCNPISGHATLYWYQQILGQGPKLLIQFQNNGVVDDSQLPKDRFSAERLKGVDSTLKIQPAKLEDSAVYLCASSLQGAGNTIYFGEGSWLTVV.

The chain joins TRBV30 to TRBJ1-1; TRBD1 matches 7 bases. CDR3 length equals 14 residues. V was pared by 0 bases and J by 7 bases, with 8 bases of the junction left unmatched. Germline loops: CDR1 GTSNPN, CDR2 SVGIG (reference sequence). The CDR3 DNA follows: TGTGCCTGGAGTGTTAGAGGGGGCGCGGGTGAAGCTTTCTTT. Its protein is CAWSVRGGAGEAFF.

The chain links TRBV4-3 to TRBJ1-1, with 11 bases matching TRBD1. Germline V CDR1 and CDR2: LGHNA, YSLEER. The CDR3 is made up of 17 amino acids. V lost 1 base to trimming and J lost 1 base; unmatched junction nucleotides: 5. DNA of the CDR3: TGCGCCAGCAGCCAAGGGGCCGGACAGGGGGCGAACACTGAAGCTTTCTTT. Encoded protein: CASSQGAGQGANTEAFF.

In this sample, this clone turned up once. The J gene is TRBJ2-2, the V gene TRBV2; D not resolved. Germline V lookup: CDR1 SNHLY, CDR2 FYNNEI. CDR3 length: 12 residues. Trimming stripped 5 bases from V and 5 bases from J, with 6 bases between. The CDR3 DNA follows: TGTGCCAGCAGTTTAGATACCGGGGAGCTGTTTTTT. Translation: CASSLDTGELFF.

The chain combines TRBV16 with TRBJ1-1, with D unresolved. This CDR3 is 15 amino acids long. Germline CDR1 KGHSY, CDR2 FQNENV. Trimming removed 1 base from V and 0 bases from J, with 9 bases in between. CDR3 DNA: TGTGCCAGCAGCCAATTTGACACTATGAACACTGAAGCTTTCTTT. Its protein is CASSQFDTMNTEAFF.

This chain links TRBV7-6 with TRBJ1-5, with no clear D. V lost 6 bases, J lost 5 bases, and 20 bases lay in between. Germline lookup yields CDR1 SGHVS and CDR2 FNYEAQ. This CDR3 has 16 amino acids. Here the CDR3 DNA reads TGTGCCAGCAGTCCTAAGGTAGGGCTGGGAGATCAGCCCCAGCATTTT. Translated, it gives CASSPKVGLGDQPQHF.

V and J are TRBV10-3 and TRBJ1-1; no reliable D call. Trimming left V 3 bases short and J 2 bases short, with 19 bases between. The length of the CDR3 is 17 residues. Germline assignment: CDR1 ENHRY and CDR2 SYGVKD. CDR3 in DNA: TGTGCCATCAGTGAAGGGCCCCAAGGTGTCATTAACACTGAAGCTTTCTTT. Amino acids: CAISEGPQGVINTEAFF.

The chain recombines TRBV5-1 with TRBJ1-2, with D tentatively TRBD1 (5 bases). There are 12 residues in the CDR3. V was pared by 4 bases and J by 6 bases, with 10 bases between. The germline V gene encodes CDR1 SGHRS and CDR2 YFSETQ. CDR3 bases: TGCGCCAGCAGCCTCCTGGGGGATGGCTACACCTTC. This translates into CASSLLGDGYTF.

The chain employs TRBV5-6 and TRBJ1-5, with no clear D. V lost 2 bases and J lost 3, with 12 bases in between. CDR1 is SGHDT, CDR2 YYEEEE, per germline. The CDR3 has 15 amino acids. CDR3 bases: TGTGCCAGCAGCTTAAGGAGAGGTTTCAATCAGCCCCAGCATTTT. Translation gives CASSLRRGFNQPQHF.